One T cell receptor beta chain is described in this entry. This CDR3 is built from 18 residues. Unmatched junction bases numbered 16, after V lost 0 bases and J lost 12 bases. Germline V CDR1 and CDR2: MNHEY, SMNVEV (reference sequence). These data are taken from a study of PD-L1 blockade in urothelial cancer. In the study overall: Patients, treated from about 2014 onward, received atezolizumab 1,200 mg intravenously every 3 weeks. After treatment start, blood was analyzed at 3 weeks (second dose) and at 6 weeks. Median T cell yield from blood was roughly 140,000.

Produced via immunoSEQ multiplex PCR; TCRdb's table is partial and in-frame only. The repertoire has some 84,000 clones, around 90% of them found once; the top ten carry 4.5% to 7%. The sequence came from a woman in her 70s with urothelial cancer. Sample: PBMCs, taken around atezolizumab (anti-PD-L1) treatment. This rearrangement joins TRBV27 to TRBJ1-4, with TRBD1 identical over 10 bases. The CDR3, as DNA: TGTGCCAGCAGTTTATCTTTTCCTGGGACAGGGGTCCCTGTGGAACTGTTTTTT. It codes for CASSLSFPGTGVPVELFF.